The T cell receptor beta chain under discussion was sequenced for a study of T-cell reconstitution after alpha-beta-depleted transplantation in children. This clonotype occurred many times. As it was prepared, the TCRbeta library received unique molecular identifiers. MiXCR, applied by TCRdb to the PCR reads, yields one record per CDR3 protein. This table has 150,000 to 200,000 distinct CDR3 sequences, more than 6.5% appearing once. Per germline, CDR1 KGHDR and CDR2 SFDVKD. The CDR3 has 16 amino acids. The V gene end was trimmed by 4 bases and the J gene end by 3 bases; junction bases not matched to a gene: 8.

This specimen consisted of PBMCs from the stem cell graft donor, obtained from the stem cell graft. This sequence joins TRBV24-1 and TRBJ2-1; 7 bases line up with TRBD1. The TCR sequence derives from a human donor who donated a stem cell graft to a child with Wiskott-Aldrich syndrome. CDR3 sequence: CATSDTGAGGYNEQFF. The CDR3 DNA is TGTGCCACCAGTGACACTGGGGCAGGGGGCTACAATGAGCAGTTCTTC.